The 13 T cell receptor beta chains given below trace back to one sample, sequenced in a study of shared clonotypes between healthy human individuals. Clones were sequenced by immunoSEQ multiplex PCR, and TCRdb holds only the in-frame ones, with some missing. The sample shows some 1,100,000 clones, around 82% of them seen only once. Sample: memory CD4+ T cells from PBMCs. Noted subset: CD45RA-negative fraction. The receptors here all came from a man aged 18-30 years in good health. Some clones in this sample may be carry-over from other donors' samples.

The CDR3 region is CASSLYGRAADTQYF. CDR3 nucleotides: TGTGCCAGCAGCTTATACGGGAGGGCGGCAGATACGCAGTATTTT. The V call is TRBV7-9, the J call TRBJ2-3; the match to TRBD2 covers 8 bases. V dropped 2 bases and J dropped 4; count of bases not matched to a gene: 5. This CDR3 has 15 residues. The V gene's germline CDR1 is SEHNR and CDR2 FQNEAQ (reference sequence).

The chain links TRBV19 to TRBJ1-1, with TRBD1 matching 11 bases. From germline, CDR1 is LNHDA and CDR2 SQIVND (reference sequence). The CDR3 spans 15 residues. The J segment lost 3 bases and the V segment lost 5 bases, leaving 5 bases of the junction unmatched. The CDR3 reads CASSPRDRGYTEAFF. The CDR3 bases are TGTGCCAGTAGTCCACGGGACAGGGGGTACACTGAAGCTTTCTTT.

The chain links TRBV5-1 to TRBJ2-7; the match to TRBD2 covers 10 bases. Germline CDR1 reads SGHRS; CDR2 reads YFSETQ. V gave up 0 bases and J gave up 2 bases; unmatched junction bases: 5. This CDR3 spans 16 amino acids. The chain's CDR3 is CASSLGRLAGAYEQYF. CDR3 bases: TGCGCCAGCAGCTTGGGTCGGCTAGCGGGAGCCTACGAGCAGTACTTC.

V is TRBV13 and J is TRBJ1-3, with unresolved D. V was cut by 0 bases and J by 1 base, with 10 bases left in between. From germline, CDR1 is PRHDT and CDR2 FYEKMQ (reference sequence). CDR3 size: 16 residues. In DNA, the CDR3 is TGTGCCAGCAGCTTAGGGGGGAGGGTGTCTGGAAACACCATATATTTT. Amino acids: CASSLGGRVSGNTIYF.

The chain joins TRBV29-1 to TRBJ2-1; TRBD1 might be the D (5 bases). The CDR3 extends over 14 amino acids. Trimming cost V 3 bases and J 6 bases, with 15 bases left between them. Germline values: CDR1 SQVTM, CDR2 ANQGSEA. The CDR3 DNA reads TGCAGCGTTGAGGGGCAGGGTGGTTTCAATGAGCAGTTCTTC. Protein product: CSVEGQGGFNEQFF.

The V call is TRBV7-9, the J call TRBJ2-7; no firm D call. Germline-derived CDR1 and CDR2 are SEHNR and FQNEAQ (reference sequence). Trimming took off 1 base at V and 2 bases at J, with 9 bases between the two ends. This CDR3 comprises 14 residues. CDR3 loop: CASSLGTRAYEQYF. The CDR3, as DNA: TGTGCCAGCAGCTTAGGGACCCGGGCCTACGAGCAGTACTTC.

In nucleotides, the CDR3 is TGTGCCAGCAGCTCGACAGGGTACGGATCCGAGCAGTACTTC. Its protein is CASSSTGYGSEQYF. V is TRBV7-9 and J is TRBJ2-7; 7 bases line up with TRBD1. There are 14 residues in the CDR3. Trimming took 4 bases from V and 6 from J; bases not matched to a gene: 9. Germline V gene data show CDR1 as SEHNR and CDR2 as FQNEAQ (reference sequence).

The CDR3 nucleotides read TGTGCCAGCAGCTTTTGGGCTAGCGGGAGTACAGATACGCAGTATTTT. It codes for CASSFWASGSTDTQYF. The J gene is TRBJ2-3, the V gene TRBV7-6, with 10 bases lining up with TRBD2. CDR1 and CDR2 from the germline V gene are SGHVS and FNYEAQ. Trimming cost V 3 bases and J 3 bases; bases outside gene matches: 6. This CDR3 contains 16 residues.

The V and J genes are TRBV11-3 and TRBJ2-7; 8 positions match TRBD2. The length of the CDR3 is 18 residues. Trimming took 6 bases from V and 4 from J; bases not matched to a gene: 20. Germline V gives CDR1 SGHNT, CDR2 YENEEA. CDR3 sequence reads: CASSLTAGGAGGLYEQYF. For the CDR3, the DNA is TGTGCCAGCAGTCTCACCGCCGGGGGGGCCGGGGGTCTTTACGAGCAGTACTTC.

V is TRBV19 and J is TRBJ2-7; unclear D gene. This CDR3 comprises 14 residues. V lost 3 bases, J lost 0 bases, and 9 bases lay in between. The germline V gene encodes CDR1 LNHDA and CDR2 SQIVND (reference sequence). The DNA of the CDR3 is TGTGCCAGTAGTATTCGGCAGGACTCCTACGAGCAGTACTTC. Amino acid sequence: CASSIRQDSYEQYF. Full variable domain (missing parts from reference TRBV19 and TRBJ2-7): DGGITQSPKYLFRKEGQNVTLSCEQNLNHDAMYWYRQDPGQGLRLIYYSQIVNDFQKGDIAEGYSVSREKKESFPLTVTSAQKNPTAFYLCASSIRQDSYEQYFGPGTRLTVT.

This chain's CDR3 is CASRSPWGATEAFF. DNA of the CDR3: TGTGCCAGCAGGTCCCCCTGGGGGGCCACTGAAGCTTTCTTT. This chain uses TRBV2 with TRBJ1-1; D possibly corresponds to TRBD1 (6 bases). The CDR3 covers 14 residues. V lost 6 bases to trimming and J lost 4 bases, with 15 bases between them. Germline V gene lookup returns CDR1 SNHLY and CDR2 FYNNEI.

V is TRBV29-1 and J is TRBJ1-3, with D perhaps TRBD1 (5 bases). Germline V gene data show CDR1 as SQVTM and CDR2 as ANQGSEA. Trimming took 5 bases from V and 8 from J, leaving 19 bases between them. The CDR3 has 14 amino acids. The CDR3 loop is CSVQTDTRVYTIYF. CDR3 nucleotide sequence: TGCAGCGTTCAAACGGACACGAGGGTTTACACCATATATTTT.

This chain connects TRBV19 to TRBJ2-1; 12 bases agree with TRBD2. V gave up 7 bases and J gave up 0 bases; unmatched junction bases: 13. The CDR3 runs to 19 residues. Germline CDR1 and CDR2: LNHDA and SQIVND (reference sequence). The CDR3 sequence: CASTRGLAGTPSSYNEQFF. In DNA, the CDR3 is TGTGCCAGTACCAGAGGACTAGCGGGGACTCCAAGCTCCTACAATGAGCAGTTCTTC.